Below, 32 T cell receptor beta chains from the same sample are listed, as sequenced in a study of shared clonotypes between healthy human individuals. Sequencing was performed with immunoSEQ multiplex PCR; in TCRdb, only in-frame clones are kept and a portion is missing. The data contain over 400,000 clones, around 73% of them singletons. Material for sequencing was PBMCs. Receptors originate from a woman aged 40 to 49 in good health. Some clones in this sample may be carry-over from other donors' samples.

The chain carries TRBV7-9 and TRBJ1-2, with 10 bases that match TRBD1. The CDR3 runs 17 residues. CDR1 and CDR2 from the germline V gene are SEHNR and FQNEAQ (reference sequence). The V and J ends lost 5 bases and 4 bases, in that order; junction bases with no gene match: 13. CDR3 sequence (DNA): TGTGCCAGCAGCCCCGAGCCCGGGACAGGGGAAATCTATGGCTACACCTTC. It codes for CASSPEPGTGEIYGYTF.

With respect to this clone: A much larger clone lies one base from this, so it may be a read error. V usage is TRBV5-6 and J usage is TRBJ1-2; D possibly corresponds to TRBD1 (6 bases). CDR1 and CDR2 from the germline V gene are SGHDT and YYEEEE. Deletions cut 4 bases from V and 4 bases from J, with 8 bases between. This CDR3 is 12 amino acids long. Written as DNA, the CDR3 is TGTGCCAGCAGCCGGGGGGCCTATGGCTACACCTTC. Translated: CASSRGAYGYTF.

The J gene is TRBJ2-3, the V gene TRBV5-1; TRBD1 is a possible D gene (5 bases). Trimming shortened V by 4 bases and J by 0 bases, and 12 bases separated the two germline ends. Germline CDR1 and CDR2: SGHRS and YFSETQ. The CDR3 covers 15 residues. The DNA of the CDR3 is TGCGCCAGCAGCCCGCTAGGGGCTAGCACAGATACGCAGTATTTT. Translated, it gives CASSPLGASTDTQYF.

The chain uses TRBV28 and TRBJ2-7; 7 bases map to TRBD1. The V segment lost 5 bases and the J segment 0 bases; nucleotides outside the gene matches: 10. The length of the CDR3 is 16 residues. Germline V gene lookup returns CDR1 MDHEN and CDR2 SYDVKM. The DNA of the CDR3 is TGTGCCAGCAGTACCAGGACAGGCCAGAGCTCCTACGAGCAGTACTTC. Translating gives CASSTRTGQSSYEQYF.

The chain couples TRBV6-1 to TRBJ2-7; 9 bases are a match to TRBD2. Germline V gene lookup returns CDR1 MNHNS and CDR2 SASEGT. CDR3 length: 13 residues. V trimming: 5 bases; J trimming: 3 bases; junction bases outside the gene matches: 2. The CDR3 bases are TGTGCCAGCAGTTCGACTAGCGGCTACGAGCAGTACTTC. Residues: CASSSTSGYEQYF.

Concerning this clone: A far larger clone lies a single base away; this is likely a read error. The chain uses TRBV5-1 and TRBJ1-1; D uncertain. Germline lookup yields CDR1 SGHRS and CDR2 YFSETQ. The CDR3 is 13 amino acids. Trimming stripped 0 bases from V and 6 bases from J, with 9 bases between. The CDR3 protein is CASSLEGAPEAFF. Here the CDR3 DNA reads TGCGCCAGCAGCTTGGAGGGAGCCCCTGAAGCTTTCTTT.

With regard to this clone: Only one base separates this from a far larger clonotype, so it likely reflects a read error. Other nucleotide sequences in the sample specify the same CDR3. The rearrangement links TRBV5-1 to TRBJ2-7; D gene unclear. The CDR3 loop spans 13 amino acids. Germline V gene data show CDR1 as SGHRS and CDR2 as YFSETQ. CDR3 residues: CASGLGLPYEQYF. The CDR3 DNA sequence: TGCGCCAGCGGCTTGGGATTACCTTACGAGCAGTACTTC.

The rearrangement joins TRBV6-4 to TRBJ2-3; TRBD1 matches at 8 bases. This CDR3 has 15 residues. Germline-derived CDR1 and CDR2 are MRHNA and SNTAGT. J lost 4 bases, V lost 4 bases, and 7 bases had no gene match. CDR3 region: CASSGGQGGADTQYF. The CDR3 DNA reads TGTGCCAGCAGTGGAGGACAGGGAGGCGCAGATACGCAGTATTTT.

This chain links TRBV6-1 with TRBJ2-7; D remains unclear. This CDR3 has 11 residues. V was shortened by 4 bases and J by 4 bases, with 5 bases between the two germline ends. Germline V gene sequence: CDR1 MNHNS, CDR2 SASEGT. The CDR3 spells CASSVKYEQYF. DNA of the CDR3: TGTGCCAGCAGTGTGAAATACGAGCAGTACTTC.

V gene TRBV7-3 combines with J gene TRBJ2-1, with TRBD2 identical over 7 bases. The junction had 6 bases not matched to a gene; V was cut back by 5 bases and J by 5 bases. The CDR3 is 14 amino acids. CDR1 and CDR2 from the germline V gene are SGHTA and FQGTGA. The CDR3 coding sequence is TGTGCCAGCAGCCTATCCGGGACTAACAATGAGCAGTTCTTC. Encoded protein: CASSLSGTNNEQFF.

The chain has TRBV19 and TRBJ2-1, with D maybe TRBD2 (6 bases). The V and J ends lost 4 bases and 5 bases respectively, with 18 bases between them. In germline, CDR1 is LNHDA, CDR2 SQIVND (reference sequence). The CDR3 is made up of 16 amino acids. CDR3 amino acids: CASSTLLGLHNNEQFF. The CDR3 DNA follows: TGTGCCAGTAGTACACTACTGGGACTCCATAACAATGAGCAGTTCTTC. The variable domain in full, completed from reference TRBV19 and TRBJ2-1, reads DGGITQSPKYLFRKEGQNVTLSCEQNLNHDAMYWYRQDPGQGLRLIYYSQIVNDFQKGDIAEGYSVSREKKESFPLTVTSAQKNPTAFYLCASSTLLGLHNNEQFFGPGTRLTVL.

The V call is TRBV18, the J call TRBJ2-1; 8 nucleotides align to TRBD1. The CDR3 is 14 amino acids. CDR1 KGHSH and CDR2 LQKENI come from the germline V gene. With V trimmed by 1 base and J by 4 bases, 0 bases remained unmatched. CDR3 residues: CASSPRQGYNEQFF. The CDR3 DNA sequence: TGTGCCAGCTCACCACGACAGGGGTACAATGAGCAGTTCTTC.

The rearrangement joins TRBV5-1 to TRBJ1-1; D gene unclear. The germline V gene encodes CDR1 SGHRS and CDR2 YFSETQ. Trimming shortened V by 4 bases and J by 7 bases, and 14 bases separated the two germline ends. The CDR3 totals 13 residues. The CDR3 sequence is CASSQIGSGEAFF. The CDR3 region has the DNA TGCGCCAGCAGCCAGATAGGGTCGGGTGAAGCTTTCTTT.

The chain recombines TRBV6-5 with TRBJ2-7; D uncertain. Per the germline V gene, CDR1 is MNHEY and CDR2 is SVGAGI. Trimming shortened V by 5 bases and J by 8 bases, and 16 bases separated the two germline ends. There are 13 residues in the CDR3. CDR3 in amino acids: CASSRSVSAKQYF. The CDR3 DNA follows: TGTGCCAGCAGTAGATCGGTGTCAGCAAAGCAGTACTTC.

There are many counts of this clone. This sequence joins TRBV12-5 and TRBJ2-2; 10 bases agree with TRBD2. This CDR3 contains 16 residues. V lost 1 base to trimming and J lost 5 bases; unmatched junction nucleotides: 4. CDR1 and CDR2 from the germline V gene are LGHNT and FRNRAP. The CDR3 coding sequence is TGTGCTAGTGGTTTGGCGCTAGCGGGAGTTACCGGGGAGCTGTTTTTT. Its protein product is CASGLALAGVTGELFF.

The J gene is TRBJ2-1, the V gene TRBV5-1; 12 bases are shared with TRBD2. This CDR3 has 17 residues. Germline-derived CDR1 and CDR2 are SGHRS and YFSETQ. Trimming cost V 4 bases and J 5 bases; bases outside gene matches: 10. In nucleotides, the CDR3 is TGCGCCAGCAGCCTACGGACTAGCGGGATCATGAACAATGAGCAGTTCTTC. As protein: CASSLRTSGIMNNEQFF.

The chain combines TRBV5-1 with TRBJ2-1, with TRBD2 identical over 10 bases. The V gene end was trimmed by 3 bases and the J gene end by 7 bases; junction bases not matched to a gene: 4. The germline V gene encodes CDR1 SGHRS and CDR2 YFSETQ. This CDR3 comprises 14 residues. The CDR3 nucleotides read TGCGCCAGCAGCTCAGCGGGAGGGGATAATGAGCAGTTCTTC. Translation gives CASSSAGGDNEQFF.

V is TRBV19 and J is TRBJ2-7; 11 bases map to TRBD2. CDR3 size: 15 residues. V trimming: 4 bases; J trimming: 4 bases; junction bases outside the gene matches: 6. Germline V CDR1 and CDR2: LNHDA, SQIVND (reference sequence). The DNA of the CDR3 is TGTGCCAGTAGTAAGGTAGCGGGAGGGCCTTACGAGCAGTACTTC. The encoded protein is CASSKVAGGPYEQYF.

Concerning this clone: With a much larger clone just one base away, this may be a read error. The J gene is TRBJ2-3, the V gene TRBV6-1, with TRBD1 as a possible D gene (5 bases). This CDR3 spans 15 amino acids. V lost 5 bases and J lost 0, with 12 bases in between. Germline assignment: CDR1 MNHNS and CDR2 SASEGT. In DNA, the CDR3 is TGTGCCAGCAGTTTCGACAGCTCCAGCACAGATACGCAGTATTTT. Its translation: CASSFDSSSTDTQYF.

This clone was counted only a few times. This chain connects TRBV6-1 to TRBJ2-5, with 10 positions matching TRBD1. The V gene's germline CDR1 is MNHNS and CDR2 SASEGT. The CDR3 consists of 14 residues. J gave up 2 bases and V 5 bases, and 2 bases lay outside the gene matches. CDR3 bases: TGTGCCAGCAGTTGGGACAGGGGACAAGAGACCCAGTACTTC. Translated: CASSWDRGQETQYF.

The V call is TRBV28, the J call TRBJ2-4; TRBD2 matches 7 bases. V shed 3 bases, J shed 5 bases, and the junction held 7 bases outside the gene matches. CDR3 length: 15 amino acids. CDR1 is MDHEN, CDR2 SYDVKM, per germline. CDR3: CASSLGPLAENIQYF. The DNA of the CDR3 is TGTGCCAGCAGTTTGGGTCCGCTAGCGGAAAACATTCAGTACTTC.

This chain connects TRBV28 to TRBJ2-1; TRBD1 matches 7 bases. This CDR3 comprises 16 residues. Germline V gene lookup returns CDR1 MDHEN and CDR2 SYDVKM. The trim removed 7 bases at V and 0 bases at J, leaving 9 bases unmatched. The CDR3 DNA reads as TGTGCCAGCACCCCCCAGGGGGTCGCCTCCTACAATGAGCAGTTCTTC. The encoded protein is CASTPQGVASYNEQFF.

This chain connects TRBV21-1 to TRBJ1-1. TRBV21-1 is assigned pseudogene status. The CDR3 runs 15 residues. The CDR3 here is CASSKRRLMNTEAFF. DNA of the CDR3: TGTGCCAGCAGCAAAAGGCGACTCATGAACACTGAAGCTTTCTTT.

V is TRBV5-1 and J is TRBJ2-1; 7 bases map to TRBD2. The CDR3 totals 16 residues. Germline values: CDR1 SGHRS, CDR2 YFSETQ. The ends lost 5 bases at V and 5 bases at J; junction bases unmatched: 13. The CDR3 loop is CASRRQPSSGDNEQFF. The CDR3 DNA follows: TGCGCCAGCAGACGCCAACCATCTAGCGGCGACAATGAGCAGTTCTTC. Drawing the rest from reference TRBV5-1 and TRBJ2-1, the complete variable domain is KAGVTQTPRYLIKTRGQQVTLSCSPISGHRSVSWYQQTPGQGLQFLFEYFSETQRNKGNFPGRFSGRQFSNSRSEMNVSTLELGDSALYLCASRRQPSSGDNEQFFGPGTRLTVL.

V and J are TRBV5-1 and TRBJ1-3; TRBD1 might be the D (5 bases). CDR1 is SGHRS and CDR2 is YFSETQ in the germline V gene. The length of the CDR3 is 16 residues. V was shortened by 1 base and J by 0 bases, with 11 bases between the two germline ends. The CDR3 sequence: CASSLSGPSSGNTIYF. The CDR3 bases are TGCGCCAGCAGCTTGTCGGGGCCAAGCTCTGGAAACACCATATATTTT.

This chain connects TRBV4-3 to TRBJ1-2; no definite D call. The CDR3 runs to 13 residues. V was cut by 5 bases and J by 3 bases, with 10 bases left in between. Germline lookup yields CDR1 LGHNA and CDR2 YSLEER. The CDR3 DNA reads as TGCGCCAGCAGCTATGGAGAGGACTATGGCTACACCTTC. Translation gives CASSYGEDYGYTF.

This clone was seen once. V usage is TRBV4-1 and J usage is TRBJ1-4, with a possible D match to TRBD1 (5 bases). The CDR3 runs to 14 residues. Germline-derived CDR1 and CDR2 are MGHRA and YSYEKL. Trimming removed 1 base from V and 5 bases from J, with 8 bases in between. The CDR3 sequence: CASSQVTGNEKLFF. The CDR3 region has the DNA TGCGCCAGCAGCCAAGTAACAGGAAATGAAAAACTGTTTTTT.

The chain recombines TRBV28 with TRBJ1-2; 10 nucleotides agree with TRBD1. The V gene's germline CDR1 is MDHEN and CDR2 SYDVKM. J was trimmed by 7 bases and V by 7 bases; bases with no gene match: 6. The CDR3 has 13 residues. The CDR3 loop is CASIRQGAFGYTF. CDR3 in DNA: TGTGCCAGCATCCGACAGGGGGCATTTGGCTACACCTTC.

The chain links TRBV6-6 to TRBJ1-5; TRBD1 matches at 9 bases. This CDR3 contains 14 residues. Germline CDR1 and CDR2: MNHNY and SVGAGI (reference sequence). Germline trimming cut 6 bases from V and 6 bases from J; bases unmatched to any gene: 6. In nucleotides, the CDR3 is TGTGCCAGCAGGACAGGGGGTATGAGTCAGCCCCAGCATTTT. Protein: CASRTGGMSQPQHF.

The chain links TRBV11-2 to TRBJ2-5; D call uncertain. This CDR3 is 14 amino acids long. V lost 5 bases and J 7 bases, leaving 17 bases between the germline ends. Looked up from germline, CDR1 is SGHAT and CDR2 is FQNNGV. CDR3 sequence (DNA): TGTGCCAGCAGCACCACCCCGACGGTGTTGACCCAGTACTTC. It yields the protein CASSTTPTVLTQYF.

The chain uses TRBV28 and TRBJ2-5; D is uncertain. Near its end, the DNA agrees better with TRBJ2-7, so the J call may be wrong. There are 10 residues in the CDR3. CDR1 is MDHEN, CDR2 SYDVKM, per germline. Here the CDR3 DNA reads TGTGCCAGCAGTTCAAACGAGCAGTACTTC. Its protein is CASSSNEQYF.

The chain couples TRBV28 to TRBJ1-6, with no clear D. V was pared by 6 bases and J by 14 bases, with 23 bases between. Germline assignment: CDR1 MDHEN and CDR2 SYDVKM. This CDR3 contains 15 residues. The chain's CDR3 is CASSRGGSFQVALHF. As DNA, the CDR3 is TGTGCCAGCAGCAGAGGAGGGAGTTTTCAGGTCGCCCTCCACTTT.